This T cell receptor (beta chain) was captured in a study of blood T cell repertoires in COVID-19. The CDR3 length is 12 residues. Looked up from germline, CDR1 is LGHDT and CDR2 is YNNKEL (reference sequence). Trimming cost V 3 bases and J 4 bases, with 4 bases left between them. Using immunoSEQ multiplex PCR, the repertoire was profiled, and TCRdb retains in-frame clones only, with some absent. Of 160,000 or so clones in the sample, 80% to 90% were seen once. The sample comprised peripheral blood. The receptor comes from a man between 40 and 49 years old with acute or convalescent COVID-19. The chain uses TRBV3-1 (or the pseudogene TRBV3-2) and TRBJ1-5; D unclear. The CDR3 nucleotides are TGTGCCAGCAGCCAGGAGAATCAGCCCCAGCATTTT. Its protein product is CASSQENQPQHF.